One T cell receptor beta chain is described in this entry. Its target antigen remains unknown. Qualities for individual bases were not recorded, and no much larger clone is one base off. The CDR3 has 18 amino acids, counting the end cysteine and phenylalanine. The CDR3 DNA has 54 bases and is translated from base 1. According to the germline V gene (reference sequence), CDR1 reads SEHNR and CDR2 reads FQNEAQ. The trim is 5 bases for V and 8 bases for J, with a gap of 28 bases between the germline ends. Healthy controls were roughly 35 blood donors whose buffy coats came from the Finnish Red Cross blood service. All TCR-sequenced material derived from peripheral blood: patient blood samples and healthy donor buffy coats. Peripheral blood mononuclear cells were isolated by Ficoll-Hypaque gradient centrifugation. Magnetic purification was used to isolate CD4+ cells from the buffy coats of the healthy controls. Genomic DNA was extracted using the Gentra Puregene Cell and Tissue kit, and a Qubit 2.0 fluorometer was used to quantify it.

TCRbeta rearrangements were sequenced from genomic DNA using the immunoSEQ assay at survey resolution. The authors' pipeline ran thus. In the TCR sequencing data, the smallest productive clonotype frequency that could be detected was 2.59 x 10-5. Only productive TCRbeta rearrangements, defined as complete and in-frame sequences, were included in the analyses. Sample clonality was computed as Simpson clonality in the immunoSEQ Analyzer version 3.0. Based on frequency, clones were grouped as very rare, small, medium, large (1-20%) or hyperexpanded (>20%). Generation probabilities were estimated with OLGA 1.2.3, V-gene circos plots were made with VDJtools, specificities were looked up in VDJdb, and CDR3 motifs were identified with GLIPH. TCRdb holds this immuneACCESS table with in-frame rearrangements only. Some clones are missing; in checked studies, unresolved V genes explain under half, and the rest has no known cause. Clone size and the V and J calls come from that table; the DNA yielded D and trimming. A total of about 38,000 clones appear in this sample, 75% to 85% of them only once. The ten top clones hold approximately 1.2% of the sample.

This entry comes from a study of STAT5B mutations in CD4+ large granular lymphocyte leukemia (dated by TCRdb to the early 2020s). In the study overall: Among healthy controls, the CDR3 'QG' motif was associated with a particular HLA allele. TCRbeta repertoires of CD4+ T-cell large granular lymphocyte leukemia patients were compared with those of healthy blood donors. Flow cytometry on FACSCanto II or FACSVerse confirmed that purified fractions exceeded 95% purity among lymphocytes. On the study overall, not on this receptor specifically: Compared with healthy CD4+ repertoires, CD4-sorted patient repertoires appeared more clonal, and this difference remained even after the putative leukemic clones were removed. TRBV06-family usage was enriched among the top patient clones (8/27) compared with healthy controls (2/35). Main leukemic clonotypes were private to each patient, although roughly 26% of the main leukemic clonotypes were found at low frequency in the non-leukemic repertoires of other patients. The data were not HLA-matched, and the relatively small sample size could explain the higher clonality seen in CD4+ compared with CD8+ T-LGLL.

The origin of this receptor is a human donor in good health. This chain joins TRBV7-9 to TRBJ2-1; D gene: possibly TRBD1, on 6 matching bases. The sequenced sample was CD4+ T cells from blood buffy coats. This receptor has the CDR3 CASSPPRQASRKGHEQFF. The DNA reads TGTGCCAGCAGCCCCCCCCGACAGGCTAGCAGAAAAGGGCATGAGCAGTTCTTC.